The 21 T cell receptor beta chains listed next were all sequenced from one sample in a study of cytomegalovirus exposure and HLA in healthy donors. The study ran its PCR with 60 Vbeta and 13 Jbeta primers. The assay was immunoSEQ multiplex PCR, and TCRdb's table has in-frame clones only and misses some. The repertoire holds 180,000 or so clones, nearly 80% seen once, with roughly an eighth in the top ten. Sample: PBMCs. These receptors were obtained from a man between 45 and 60 years old in good health and CMV-seropositive.

This chain's CDR3 is CASSQEGDRRTYGYTF. The CDR3 DNA is TGCGCCAGCAGCCAAGAGGGGGACAGGAGAACATATGGCTACACCTTC. The chain is built from TRBV4-3 and TRBJ1-2; TRBD1 matches at 8 bases. V lost 0 bases to trimming and J lost 5 bases; unmatched junction nucleotides: 8. In germline, CDR1 is LGHNA, CDR2 YSLEER. CDR3 length equals 16 residues.

This clone showed up just a few times. CDR3 bases: TGTGCCACCAGCAGAGGTAGTCACCAGGGCGGCTACACCTTC. Amino acids: CATSRGSHQGGYTF. This chain joins TRBV15 and TRBJ1-2; a weak D match, TRBD1 (5 bases). This CDR3 is built from 14 residues. The V end was cut by 1 base, the J end by 8 bases, with 14 bases between. Per the germline V gene, CDR1 is LNHNV and CDR2 is YYDKDF (reference sequence).

The chain uses TRBV30 and TRBJ1-2, with D possibly being TRBD1 (5 bases). Trimming removed 3 bases at V and 6 bases at J, with 11 bases between. The CDR3 is made up of 12 amino acids. CDR1 is GTSNPN, CDR2 SVGIG, per germline (reference sequence). For the CDR3, the DNA is TGTGCCTGGAGGATGTTAGGGGATGGCTACACCTTC. This encodes CAWRMLGDGYTF.

The rearrangement uses TRBV15 and TRBJ1-1; 7 nucleotides match TRBD1. Trimming at V came to 5 bases and at J to 0 bases, leaving 6 bases not matched to a gene. The CDR3 runs to 15 residues. Germline CDR1 is LNHNV and CDR2 is YYDKDF (reference sequence). The CDR3 coding sequence is TGTGCCACCAGCTATGGGGGACAGCTGAACACTGAAGCTTTCTTT. Protein: CATSYGGQLNTEAFF.

This sequence joins TRBV2 and TRBJ1-5; possibly TRBD1 for D (6 bases). The CDR3 contains 14 residues. Germline V gene sequence: CDR1 SNHLY, CDR2 FYNNEI. V lost 11 bases, J lost 1 base, and 15 bases lay in between. The CDR3 coding sequence is TGTGCCTGGGGGGGGCTCGGGAGCAATCAGCCCCAGCATTTT. Translation gives CAWGGLGSNQPQHF.

V and J are TRBV30 and TRBJ1-1, with 12 nucleotides matching TRBD1. V dropped 4 bases and J dropped 0; count of bases not matched to a gene: 18. Germline V CDR1 and CDR2: GTSNPN, SVGIG (reference sequence). The CDR3 runs to 20 residues. CDR3 amino acids: CAWMNYGTGGLARMNTEAFF. The CDR3 nucleotides are TGTGCCTGGATGAACTACGGGACAGGGGGCTTAGCCCGCATGAACACTGAAGCTTTCTTT.

The table lists this clone with a count of one. The V call is TRBV25-1, the J call TRBJ1-2; D remains ambiguous. The CDR3 has 13 residues. Germline assignment: CDR1 MGHDK and CDR2 SYGVNS. V lost 6 bases, J lost 3 bases, and 11 bases lay in between. CDR3 in DNA: TGTGCCAGCAGCCCTGACACCTACTATGGCTACACCTTC. Encoded protein: CASSPDTYYGYTF.

V is TRBV4-1 and J is TRBJ1-5; TRBD1 matches 11 bases. This CDR3 contains 19 residues. Trimming at V came to 1 base and at J to 0 bases, leaving 8 bases not matched to a gene. Germline V CDR1 and CDR2: MGHRA, YSYEKL. DNA of the CDR3: TGCGCCAGCAGCCAAGGGCGAGGGACAGGGGGGGGTAGCAATCAGCCCCAGCATTTT. It codes for CASSQGRGTGGGSNQPQHF.

The chain joins TRBV7-2 to TRBJ2-7, with D possibly matching TRBD1 (8 bases). V was clipped by 0 bases and J by 5 bases, with 17 bases between them. The germline V gene has CDR1 SGHTA and CDR2 FQGNSA. This CDR3 is built from 16 residues. In DNA form, the CDR3 reads TGTGCCAGCAGCTTAGCGCGGACAGGGAGGGGCCACGAGCAGTACTTC. Its translation is CASSLARTGRGHEQYF.

This clone was detected only a few times. The chain joins TRBV6-5 to TRBJ1-4; 10 bases fit TRBD1. Germline CDR1 and CDR2: MNHEY and SVGAGI. The CDR3 extends over 14 amino acids. Losses at the gene ends were 6 bases for V and 6 bases for J; bases not matched to a gene: 4. The CDR3 is CASSRTGGDEKLFF. The CDR3 nucleotides are TGTGCCAGCAGCCGGACAGGGGGTGATGAAAAACTGTTTTTT.

CDR3 in amino acids: CASSLGDRQTGELFF. In nucleotides, the CDR3 is TGTGCCAGCAGTTTAGGGGACAGGCAAACCGGGGAGCTGTTTTTT. This rearrangement joins TRBV28 to TRBJ2-2; 8 nucleotides agree with TRBD1. The CDR3 is 15 amino acids. Germline V CDR1 and CDR2: MDHEN, SYDVKM. The V and J ends lost 2 bases and 5 bases, in that order; junction bases with no gene match: 4.

V and J are TRBV19 and TRBJ1-5, with TRBD1 matching over 8 bases. The germline gives CDR1 LNHDA, CDR2 SQIVND (reference sequence). The CDR3 covers 13 residues. V lost 8 bases to trimming and J lost 7 bases; unmatched junction nucleotides: 7. CDR3 coding DNA: TGTGCCAGTGCAGGGGGCGCTGGGCAGCCCCAGCATTTT. It codes for CASAGGAGQPQHF.

The chain links TRBV4-3 to TRBJ2-1; 10 positions match TRBD2. Trimming removed 2 bases from V and 8 bases from J; junction bases left unmatched: 15. The CDR3 has 18 amino acids. CDR1 LGHNA and CDR2 YSLEER come from the germline V gene. The CDR3 sequence: CASSQSDSTSGGAYEQFF. DNA for the CDR3: TGCGCCAGCAGCCAATCAGATAGTACCAGCGGGGGGGCGTATGAGCAGTTCTTC.

The chain is built from TRBV28 and TRBJ1-5; TRBD1 might be the D (6 bases). CDR3 size: 15 residues. Trimming pared 5 bases from V and 6 bases from J, leaving 17 bases between. Germline CDR1 reads MDHEN; CDR2 reads SYDVKM. The CDR3 nucleotides read TGTGCCAGCAGTCCTCGACATGGGGGCGGTCAGCCCCAGCATTTT. It codes for CASSPRHGGGQPQHF.

This clone showed up just once. CDR3 in amino acids: CASSLEGSGNTIYF. In nucleotides, the CDR3 is TGCGCCAGCAGCTTAGAGGGTTCTGGAAACACCATATATTTT. The chain is built from TRBV5-1 and TRBJ1-3; D is uncertain. Trimming pared 2 bases from V and 1 base from J, leaving 7 bases between. The length of the CDR3 is 14 residues. Germline lookup yields CDR1 SGHRS and CDR2 YFSETQ. The entire variable domain, with the rest obtained from reference TRBV5-1 and TRBJ1-3, is as follows: KAGVTQTPRYLIKTRGQQVTLSCSPISGHRSVSWYQQTPGQGLQFLFEYFSETQRNKGNFPGRFSGRQFSNSRSEMNVSTLELGDSALYLCASSLEGSGNTIYFGEGSWLTVV.

This clone was seen once. The chain couples TRBV7-9 to TRBJ1-1; maybe TRBD1 (6 bases). Germline CDR1 and CDR2: SEHNR and FQNEAQ (reference sequence). The length of the CDR3 is 14 residues. V was clipped by 9 bases and J by 5 bases, with 19 bases between them. CDR3 loop: CASYPGEGDTEAFF. The CDR3 DNA reads as TGTGCCAGTTATCCAGGGGAAGGGGATACTGAAGCTTTCTTT.

The chain couples TRBV27 to TRBJ2-2; the D gene is possibly TRBD2 (5 bases). The germline CDR1 and CDR2 sequences are MNHEY and SMNVEV (reference sequence). The V end was cut by 1 base, the J end by 8 bases, with 14 bases between. The CDR3 consists of 15 residues. CDR3 loop: CASSLWSLAGGELFF. CDR3 sequence (DNA): TGTGCCAGCAGTTTATGGTCGTTGGCGGGTGGGGAGCTGTTTTTT.

The chain combines TRBV11-2 with TRBJ2-6; D may be TRBD2 (6 bases). Looked up from germline, CDR1 is SGHAT and CDR2 is FQNNGV. V lost 3 bases, J lost 1 base, and 16 bases lay in between. The CDR3 runs 18 residues. CDR3 bases: TGTGCCAGCAGCTTGTCCGCAGGGAGGTTGTCTGGGGCCAACGTCCTGACTTTC. It encodes CASSLSAGRLSGANVLTF.

The chain couples TRBV6-1 to TRBJ1-2; D gene unclear. CDR3 length: 13 amino acids. CDR1 is MNHNS and CDR2 is SASEGT in the germline V gene. Trimming removed 5 bases at V and 11 bases at J, with 18 bases between. For the CDR3, the DNA is TGTGCCAGCAGTTCCCCGGGTCTTCCCAAATACACCTTC. Translation: CASSSPGLPKYTF.

V and J are TRBV6-1 and TRBJ1-1; D is uncertain. Per the germline V gene, CDR1 is MNHNS and CDR2 is SASEGT. The CDR3 has 12 residues. V gave up 4 bases and J gave up 5 bases, with 8 bases separating them. CDR3 sequence (DNA): TGTGCCAGCAGTGTTCGGGGAACTGAAGCTTTCTTT. It yields the protein CASSVRGTEAFF.

On this clone itself: Different DNA sequences within this sample yield the same CDR3. J is TRBJ1-3 and V is TRBV7-9; 10 nucleotides line up with TRBD1. The ends lost 5 bases at V and 2 bases at J; junction bases unmatched: 3. From germline, CDR1 is SEHNR and CDR2 FQNEAQ (reference sequence). The CDR3 runs 15 residues. The CDR3 is CASSRQGAAGNTIYF. The CDR3 coding sequence is TGTGCCAGCAGCCGACAGGGGGCAGCTGGAAACACCATATATTTT.